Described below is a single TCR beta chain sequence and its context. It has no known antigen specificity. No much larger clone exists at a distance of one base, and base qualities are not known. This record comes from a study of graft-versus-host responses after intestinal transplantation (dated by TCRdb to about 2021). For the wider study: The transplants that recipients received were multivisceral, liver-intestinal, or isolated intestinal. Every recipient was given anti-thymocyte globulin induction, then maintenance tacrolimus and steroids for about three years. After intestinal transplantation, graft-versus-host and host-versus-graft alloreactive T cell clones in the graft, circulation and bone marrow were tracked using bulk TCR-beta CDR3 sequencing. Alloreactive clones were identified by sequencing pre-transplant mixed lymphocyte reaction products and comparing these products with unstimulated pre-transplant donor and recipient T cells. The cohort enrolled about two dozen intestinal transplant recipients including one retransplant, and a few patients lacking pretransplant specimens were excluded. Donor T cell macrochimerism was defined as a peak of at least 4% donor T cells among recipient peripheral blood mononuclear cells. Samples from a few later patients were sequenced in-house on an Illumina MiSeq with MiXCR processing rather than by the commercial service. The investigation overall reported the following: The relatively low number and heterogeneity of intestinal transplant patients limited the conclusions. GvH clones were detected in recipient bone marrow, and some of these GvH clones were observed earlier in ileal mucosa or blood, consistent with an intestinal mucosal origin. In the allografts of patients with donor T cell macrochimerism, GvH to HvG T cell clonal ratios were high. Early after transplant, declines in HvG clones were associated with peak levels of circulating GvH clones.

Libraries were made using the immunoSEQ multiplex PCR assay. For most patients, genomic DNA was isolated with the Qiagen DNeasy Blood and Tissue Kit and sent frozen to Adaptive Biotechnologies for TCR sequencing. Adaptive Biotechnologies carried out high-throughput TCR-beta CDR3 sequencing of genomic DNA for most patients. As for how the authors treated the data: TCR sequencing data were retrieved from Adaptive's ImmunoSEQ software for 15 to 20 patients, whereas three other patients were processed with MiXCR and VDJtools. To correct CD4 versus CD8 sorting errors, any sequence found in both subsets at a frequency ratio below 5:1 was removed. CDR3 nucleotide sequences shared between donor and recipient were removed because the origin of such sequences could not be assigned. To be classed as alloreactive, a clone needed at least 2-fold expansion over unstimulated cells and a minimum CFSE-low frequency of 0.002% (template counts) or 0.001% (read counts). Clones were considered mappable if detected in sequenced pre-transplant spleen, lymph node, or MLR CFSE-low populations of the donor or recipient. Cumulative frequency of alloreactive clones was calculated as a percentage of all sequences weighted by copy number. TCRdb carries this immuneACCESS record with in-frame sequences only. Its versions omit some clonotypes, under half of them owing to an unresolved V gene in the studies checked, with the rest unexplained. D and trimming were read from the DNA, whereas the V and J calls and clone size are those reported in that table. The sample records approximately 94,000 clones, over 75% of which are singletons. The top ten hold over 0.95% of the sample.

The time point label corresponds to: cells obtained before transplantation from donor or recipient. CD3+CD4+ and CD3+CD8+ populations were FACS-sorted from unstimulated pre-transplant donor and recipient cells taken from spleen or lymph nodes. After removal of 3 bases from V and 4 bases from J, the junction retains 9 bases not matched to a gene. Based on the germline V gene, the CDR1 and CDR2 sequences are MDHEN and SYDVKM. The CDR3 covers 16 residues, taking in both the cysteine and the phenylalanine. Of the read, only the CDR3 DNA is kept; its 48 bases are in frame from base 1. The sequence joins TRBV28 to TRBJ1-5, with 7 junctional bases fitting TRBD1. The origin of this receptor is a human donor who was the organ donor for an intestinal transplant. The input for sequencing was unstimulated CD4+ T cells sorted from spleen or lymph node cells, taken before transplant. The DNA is TGTGCCAGCAGTTTGGACAGGCCTAGCGGGAATCAGCCCCAGCATTTT. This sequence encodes CASSLDRPSGNQPQHF.